Shown below are 17 T cell receptor beta chains from a single sample sequenced in a study of CD8+ T cells in alopecia areata. Treatment: oral pan-JAK inhibitor, 5-10 mg twice daily. Following RNA extraction, reverse transcription yielded cDNA that acted as the sequencing template. Sequenced by immunoSEQ multiplex PCR; TCRdb stores in-frame clones only, minus some. The sample lists 120,000 to 150,000 clones, about four fifths occurring once. The source material was CD8+ T cells sorted from blood, sampled at week 4, from a patient treated with tofacitinib. The receptors here all came from a human donor with alopecia areata.

The chain uses TRBV5-6 and TRBJ2-6; tentative D call: TRBD1 (6 bases). Germline-derived CDR1 and CDR2 are SGHDT and YYEEEE. V shed 4 bases and J shed 0 bases, with 11 bases lying between them. The CDR3 sequence is 16 residues long. Here the CDR3 DNA reads TGTGCCAGCAGCAGGGGGACGGCCTCTGGGGCCAACGTCCTGACTTTC. As protein: CASSRGTASGANVLTF.

V gene TRBV4-1 combines with J gene TRBJ2-6; D possibly corresponds to TRBD1 (6 bases). CDR1 and CDR2 from the germline V gene are MGHRA and YSYEKL. CDR3 size: 20 residues. Between the trimmed V and J ends, which lost 0 bases and 0 bases, there was a span of 18 bases. This chain's CDR3 is CASSQDPTGHTFSGANVLTF. The CDR3 bases are TGCGCCAGCAGCCAAGATCCCACGGGACATACCTTCTCTGGGGCCAACGTCCTGACTTTC.

This chain links TRBV4-1 with TRBJ2-7; no reliable D call. V was shortened by 0 bases and J by 0 bases, with 3 bases between the two germline ends. Germline CDR1 is MGHRA and CDR2 is YSYEKL. This CDR3 contains 13 residues. CDR3 in amino acids: CASSQEPSYEQYF. In nucleotides, the CDR3 is TGCGCCAGCAGCCAAGAGCCCTCCTACGAGCAGTACTTC.

V gene TRBV5-6 combines with J gene TRBJ2-3, with D unresolved. The length of the CDR3 is 16 residues. Germline V gene sequence: CDR1 SGHDT, CDR2 YYEEEE. Trimming removed 3 bases at V and 2 bases at J, with 16 bases between. The CDR3 DNA reads TGTGCCAGCAGCTCGCCGTGGCTCCAATCCACAGATACGCAGTATTTT. Translating gives CASSSPWLQSTDTQYF.

In DNA form, the CDR3 reads TGCGCCAGCAGCCAGCGGAGTGCAGAGACCCAGTACTTC. Encoded protein: CASSQRSAETQYF. The rearrangement links TRBV4-1 to TRBJ2-5; D ambiguous. The CDR3 consists of 13 residues. From germline, CDR1 is MGHRA and CDR2 YSYEKL. The V gene lost 3 bases and the J gene lost 4 bases, with 9 bases spanning the gap.

This chain uses TRBV5-1 with TRBJ2-7; TRBD2 might be the D (7 bases). Germline lookup yields CDR1 SGHRS and CDR2 YFSETQ. Between the trimmed V and J ends, which lost 0 bases and 2 bases, there was a span of 12 bases. CDR3 size: 15 residues. CDR3 sequence reads: CASSLGAGQTYEQYF. Here the CDR3 DNA reads TGCGCCAGCAGCTTGGGAGCGGGACAAACCTACGAGCAGTACTTC.

The V gene is TRBV7-6, the J gene TRBJ2-1; D gene ambiguous. Trimming took off 2 bases at V and 1 base at J, with 9 bases between the two ends. The CDR3 consists of 15 residues. Germline V gene data show CDR1 as SGHVS and CDR2 as FNYEAQ. The CDR3 region is CASSLLRESYNEQFF. Written as DNA, the CDR3 is TGTGCCAGCAGCTTATTAAGGGAATCCTACAATGAGCAGTTCTTC.

V is TRBV7-9 and J is TRBJ2-7; weak D call: TRBD2 (6 bases). Germline V gene sequence: CDR1 SEHNR, CDR2 FQNEAQ (reference sequence). The length of the CDR3 is 14 residues. The V end lost 1 base, the J end lost 5 bases, and 12 bases lay between the germline ends. The CDR3 DNA is TGTGCCAGCAGCTTAGTTCAGGGACTCAACGAGCAGTACTTC. Its protein is CASSLVQGLNEQYF.

The chain uses TRBV30 and TRBJ2-7; no firm D call. Trimming left V 2 bases short and J 0 bases short, with 14 bases between. The CDR3 spans 15 residues. The germline V gene has CDR1 GTSNPN and CDR2 SVGIG (reference sequence). The CDR3 loop is CAWSPMPGNSYEQYF. CDR3 nucleotides: TGTGCCTGGAGTCCTATGCCGGGCAACTCCTACGAGCAGTACTTC.

This chain links TRBV7-9 with TRBJ2-1; 9 nucleotides line up with TRBD2. Germline V lookup: CDR1 SEHNR, CDR2 FQNEAQ (reference sequence). J gave up 4 bases and V 8 bases, and 6 bases lay outside the gene matches. CDR3 length: 14 residues. In nucleotides, the CDR3 is TGTGCCAGCGGCCGGAGCGGGGGGTACAATGAGCAGTTCTTC. Translated: CASGRSGGYNEQFF. Filled out from reference TRBV7-9 and TRBJ2-1, the complete variable domain reads DTGVSQNPRHKITKRGQNVTFRCDPISEHNRLYWYRQTLGQGPEFLTYFQNEAQLEKSRLLSDRFSAERPKGSFSTLEIQRTEQGDSAMYLCASGRSGGYNEQFFGPGTRLTVL.

The rearrangement joins TRBV4-1 to TRBJ2-3, with TRBD1 matching 11 bases. The trim removed 2 bases at V and 2 bases at J, leaving 3 bases unmatched. Per germline, CDR1 MGHRA and CDR2 YSYEKL. The CDR3 is made up of 16 amino acids. The CDR3 DNA sequence: TGCGCCAGCAGCCAACCGGGACAGGGGGACACAGATACGCAGTATTTT. This sequence encodes CASSQPGQGDTDTQYF.

The chain has TRBV27 and TRBJ2-5; possibly TRBD2 for D (6 bases). Germline V gene sequence: CDR1 MNHEY, CDR2 SMNVEV (reference sequence). This CDR3 is built from 16 residues. V was cut by 9 bases and J by 2 bases, with 22 bases left in between. The CDR3 DNA reads TGTGCCAGTAGTAGCGGACCACCTACCCCTCAAGAGACCCAGTACTTC. Translating gives CASSSGPPTPQETQYF.

The V and J genes are TRBV29-1 and TRBJ2-1, with D perhaps TRBD1 or TRBD2 (6 bases each). CDR1 SQVTM and CDR2 ANQGSEA come from the germline V gene. The CDR3 sequence is 15 residues long. Trimming shortened V by 4 bases and J by 5 bases, and 18 bases separated the two germline ends. The chain's CDR3 is CSVVTGKGGHNEQFF. The CDR3 nucleotides are TGCAGCGTTGTAACAGGGAAGGGGGGACACAATGAGCAGTTCTTC.

As concerns this clone: Sequence at one end of the junction differs from germline and may be a read error. The chain has TRBV6-5 and TRBJ2-5; TRBD1 might be the D (6 bases). Germline CDR1 reads MNHEY; CDR2 reads SVGAGI. The CDR3 consists of 14 residues. CDR3 sequence (DNA): TGTGCCTGCAGTTACCCGGACAGCCAAGAGACCCAGTACTTC. This encodes CACSYPDSQETQYF.

The chain combines TRBV29-1 with TRBJ2-2; unclear D gene. This CDR3 spans 14 amino acids. Germline V gives CDR1 SQVTM, CDR2 ANQGSEA. V lost 4 bases and J 5 bases, leaving 14 bases between the germline ends. This chain's CDR3 is CSVGLQSGTGELFF. CDR3 DNA sequence: TGCAGCGTTGGTTTACAGTCTGGGACCGGGGAGCTGTTTTTT.

This clone was recorded a few times. The rearrangement uses TRBV6-5 and TRBJ2-3; 13 bases agree with TRBD2. The CDR3 spans 15 residues. J lost 3 bases, V lost 6 bases, and 3 bases had no gene match. Germline-derived CDR1 and CDR2 are MNHEY and SVGAGI. CDR3 region: CASRTGLAGTDTQYF. The CDR3 DNA follows: TGTGCCAGCAGAACGGGACTAGCGGGGACAGATACGCAGTATTTT.

The V gene is TRBV7-9, the J gene TRBJ2-5, with 8 positions matching TRBD1. The CDR3 runs 14 residues. Looked up from germline, CDR1 is SEHNR and CDR2 is FQNEAQ (reference sequence). The junction had 0 bases not matched to a gene; V was cut back by 1 base and J by 2 bases. The CDR3 sequence: CASSLGTGQETQYF. CDR3 sequence (DNA): TGTGCCAGCAGCTTAGGGACAGGGCAAGAGACCCAGTACTTC.